The source of this TCR beta chain is a study of read filtering for tumor transcriptome and immune sequencing. At the level of the study: R-ISS stage counts were about 8 for I, 15 to 20 for II, about seven for III.

This clonotype appeared many times. The library was built from about 400 ng RNA with molecular barcoded adaptors for alpha/delta and beta/gamma chains. Via MiXCR, TCRdb re-called the reads, giving one row per CDR3 protein. The data hold over 14,000 distinct CDR3 sequences, with roughly 21% observed a single time. Trimming removed 4 bases at V and 5 bases at J, with 12 bases between. Per the germline V gene, CDR1 is SGHRS and CDR2 is YFSETQ. This CDR3 spans 13 amino acids. The chain has TRBV5-1 and TRBJ2-5; D possibly corresponds to TRBD1 (6 bases). The origin of this receptor is a donor aged 40 or over with multiple myeloma. Sequenced sample: a population of CD138-negative cells sorted from bone marrow. DNA of the CDR3: TGCGCCAGCAGCACACAGGGAAGGGAGACCCAGTACTTC. This codes for CASSTQGRETQYF.